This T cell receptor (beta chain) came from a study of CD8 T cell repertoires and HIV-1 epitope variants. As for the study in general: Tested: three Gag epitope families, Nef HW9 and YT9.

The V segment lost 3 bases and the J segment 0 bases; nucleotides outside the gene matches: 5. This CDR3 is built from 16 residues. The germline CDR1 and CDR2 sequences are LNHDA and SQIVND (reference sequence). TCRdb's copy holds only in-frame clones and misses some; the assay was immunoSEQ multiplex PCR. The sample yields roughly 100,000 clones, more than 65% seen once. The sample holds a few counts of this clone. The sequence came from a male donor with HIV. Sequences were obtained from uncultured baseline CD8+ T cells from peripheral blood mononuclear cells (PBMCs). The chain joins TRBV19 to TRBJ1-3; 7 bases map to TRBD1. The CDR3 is CASSIFKGASGNTIYF. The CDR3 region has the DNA TGTGCCAGTAGTATTTTTAAGGGGGCCTCTGGAAACACCATATATTTT.